Below, 14 T cell receptor beta chains from the same sample are listed, as sequenced in a study of OX40 agonist ivuxolimab in advanced cancers. Libraries were made using the immunoSEQ multiplex PCR assay. The table was pulled from immuneACCESS by TCRdb, which kept in-frame rearrangements only. Such tables lose some clones; where checked, under half of the loss comes from unresolved V genes, and the rest has no known cause. Present in this sample are some 45,000 clones, roughly 86% of which were seen just once. The ten biggest clones cover about a fifth of the sample. This specimen consisted of CD4+ or CD8+ T cells sorted from blood, obtained in a trial of the OX40 agonist ivuxolimab. The source of these receptors is an adult with an advanced solid tumor such as melanoma, head and neck, liver or kidney cancer.

This clone showed up just a few times. This chain uses TRBV2 with TRBJ1-6; 8 nucleotides agree with TRBD1. V was pared by 8 bases and J by 9 bases, with 12 bases of the junction left unmatched. CDR3 length: 15 amino acids. From germline, CDR1 is SNHLY and CDR2 FYNNEI. CDR3 DNA sequence: TGTGCCAGCTCAAGAGGGCAGGGGGCGAGTTCACCCCTCCACTTT. Translated, it gives CASSRGQGASSPLHF.

The V and J genes are TRBV11-2 and TRBJ2-7; the D gene is possibly TRBD2 (5 bases). V gave up 1 base and J gave up 5 bases, with 6 bases separating them. CDR3 length: 12 amino acids. Per germline, CDR1 SGHAT and CDR2 FQNNGV. The DNA for the CDR3 is TGTGCCAGCAGCTTAGGACTAAACGAGCAGTACTTC. Translated, it gives CASSLGLNEQYF.

This chain uses TRBV4-3 with TRBJ2-7, with D maybe TRBD2 (6 bases). V was trimmed by 3 bases and J by 3 bases, leaving 9 bases between them. Germline V gene lookup returns CDR1 LGHNA and CDR2 YSLEER. The CDR3 runs to 13 residues. The CDR3 DNA reads TGCGCCAGCAGCCAGGAGGAGGGCTACGAGCAGTACTTC. Its protein is CASSQEEGYEQYF.

This chain joins TRBV18 and TRBJ1-2; 8 nucleotides align to TRBD1. CDR1 and CDR2 from the germline V gene are KGHSH and LQKENI. The ends lost 3 bases at V and 4 bases at J; junction bases unmatched: 4. The CDR3 has 14 residues. The CDR3 nucleotides read TGTGCCAGCTCACCGCCCGGGACAGGCTATGGCTACACCTTC. Translated: CASSPPGTGYGYTF. Supplemented by reference TRBV18 and TRBJ1-2, the full variable domain reads NAGVMQNPRHLVRRRGQEARLRCSPMKGHSHVYWYRQLPEEGLKFMVYLQKENIIDESGMPKERFSAEFPKEGPSILRIQQVVRGDSAAYFCASSPPGTGYGYTFGSGTRLTVV.

This chain connects TRBV6-5 to TRBJ2-5; D is possibly TRBD1 or TRBD2 (5 bases each). The CDR3 sequence is 14 residues long. Germline V gene lookup returns CDR1 MNHEY and CDR2 SVGAGI. With 5 bases removed from V and 5 bases from J, the gap between germline ends came to 15 bases. CDR3 bases: TGTGCCAGCAGTCTCCGCCCCGAGGGGGAGACCCAGTACTTC. Its translation: CASSLRPEGETQYF.

The CDR3 nucleotides are TGCGCCAGCAGCCATTACAATGAGCAGTTCTTC. Translating gives CASSHYNEQFF. This chain joins TRBV4-3 and TRBJ2-1; no reliable D call. V lost 3 bases, J lost 4 bases, and 1 base lay in between. Looked up from germline, CDR1 is LGHNA and CDR2 is YSLEER. The CDR3 is 11 residues long.

The V and J genes are TRBV7-9 and TRBJ1-5; D is undetermined. This CDR3 is 13 amino acids long. Trimming left V 1 base short and J 8 bases short, with 9 bases between. Germline assignment: CDR1 SEHNR and CDR2 FQNEAQ (reference sequence). CDR3 sequence: CASSLVASEPQHF. The CDR3 DNA follows: TGTGCCAGCAGCTTAGTGGCATCGGAGCCCCAGCATTTT.

The chain is built from TRBV30 and TRBJ1-1, with D possibly matching TRBD1 (6 bases). The ends were cut back, 4 bases at V and 0 bases at J, with 21 bases in the middle. Germline V gives CDR1 GTSNPN, CDR2 SVGIG (reference sequence). The CDR3 spans 17 residues. CDR3 sequence (DNA): TGTGCCTGGACTACCTCAGGGGAACACTTCATGAACACTGAAGCTTTCTTT. This gives the protein CAWTTSGEHFMNTEAFF.

CDR3 in amino acids: CASSVSSSTSGADTQYF. Here the CDR3 DNA reads TGTGCCAGCAGTGTCTCCTCGTCAACTAGCGGGGCAGATACGCAGTATTTT. J is TRBJ2-3 and V is TRBV25-1, with 10 nucleotides matching TRBD2. J was trimmed by 4 bases and V by 4 bases; bases with no gene match: 11. Germline V gene data show CDR1 as MGHDK and CDR2 as SYGVNS. The CDR3 totals 17 residues. The entire variable domain, with the rest obtained from reference TRBV25-1 and TRBJ2-3, is as follows: EADIYQTPRYLVIGTGKKITLECSQTMGHDKMYWYQQDPGMELHLIHYSYGVNSTEKGDLSSESTVSRIRTEHFPLTLESARPSHTSQYLCASSVSSSTSGADTQYFGPGTRLTVL.

V usage is TRBV6-5 and J usage is TRBJ1-1; D ambiguous. The CDR3 contains 11 residues. Germline V CDR1 and CDR2: MNHEY, SVGAGI. Between the trimmed V and J ends, which lost 4 bases and 7 bases, there was a span of 7 bases. The CDR3 spells CASSSAGEAFF. The CDR3 region has the DNA TGTGCCAGCAGTTCCGCAGGTGAAGCTTTCTTT.

J is TRBJ1-5 and V is TRBV4-1; D possibly corresponds to TRBD1 (6 bases). This CDR3 has 16 amino acids. The germline V gene encodes CDR1 MGHRA and CDR2 YSYEKL. The germline V and J ends were trimmed by 1 base and 5 bases, with 15 bases remaining between them. The CDR3 sequence is CASSQGPLDSYQPQHF. CDR3 sequence (DNA): TGCGCCAGCAGCCAAGGGCCGTTGGACAGCTATCAGCCCCAGCATTTT.

J is TRBJ1-1 and V is TRBV7-9; D gene uncertain. Per the germline V gene, CDR1 is SEHNR and CDR2 is FQNEAQ (reference sequence). This CDR3 is 13 amino acids long. V was cut by 4 bases and J by 0 bases, with 6 bases left in between. CDR3 bases: TGTGCCAGCAGCTCTGTACTGAACACTGAAGCTTTCTTT. The encoded protein is CASSSVLNTEAFF.

V usage is TRBV30 and J usage is TRBJ2-2, with TRBD1 as a possible D gene (6 bases). The CDR3 sequence is 12 residues long. V lost 0 bases and J 7 bases, leaving 6 bases between the germline ends. Germline lookup yields CDR1 GTSNPN and CDR2 SVGIG (reference sequence). The CDR3 DNA sequence: TGTGCCTGGAGTGTAGGGGGCGGGGAGCTGTTTTTT. Encoded protein: CAWSVGGGELFF.

J is TRBJ1-1 and V is TRBV21-1; TRBD1 reflects the table's D call only, with no check against the DNA. TRBV21-1 is reported as a pseudogene. This CDR3 spans 17 amino acids. CDR3 sequence: CASSKDYLRQAYTEAFF. Written as DNA, the CDR3 is TGTGCCAGCAGCAAAGATTACCTGCGACAGGCTTACACTGAAGCTTTCTTT.